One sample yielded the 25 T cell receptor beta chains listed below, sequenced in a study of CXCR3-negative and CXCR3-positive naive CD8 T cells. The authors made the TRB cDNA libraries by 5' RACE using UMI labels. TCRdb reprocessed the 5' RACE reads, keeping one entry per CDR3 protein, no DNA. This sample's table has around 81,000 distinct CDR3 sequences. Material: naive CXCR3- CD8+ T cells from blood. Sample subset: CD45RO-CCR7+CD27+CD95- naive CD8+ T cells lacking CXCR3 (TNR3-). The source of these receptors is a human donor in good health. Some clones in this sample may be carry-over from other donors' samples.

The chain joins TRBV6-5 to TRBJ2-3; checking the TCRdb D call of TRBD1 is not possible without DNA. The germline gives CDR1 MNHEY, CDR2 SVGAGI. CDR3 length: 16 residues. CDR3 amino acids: CASSLKTGALTDTQYF.

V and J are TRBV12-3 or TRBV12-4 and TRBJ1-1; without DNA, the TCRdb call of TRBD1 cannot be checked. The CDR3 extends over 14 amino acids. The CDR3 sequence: CASFNPPANTEAFF.

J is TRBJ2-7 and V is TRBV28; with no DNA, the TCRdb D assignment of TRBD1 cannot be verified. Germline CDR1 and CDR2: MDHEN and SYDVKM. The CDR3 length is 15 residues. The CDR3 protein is CASSSLTGKTYEQYF.

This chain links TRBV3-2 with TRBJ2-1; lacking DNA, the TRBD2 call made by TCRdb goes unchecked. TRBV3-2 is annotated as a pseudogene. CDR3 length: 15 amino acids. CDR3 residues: CASSQVSGAANEQFF.

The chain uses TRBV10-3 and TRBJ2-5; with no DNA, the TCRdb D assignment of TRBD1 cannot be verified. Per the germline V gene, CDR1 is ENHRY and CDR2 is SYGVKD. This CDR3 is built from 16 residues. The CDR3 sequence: CAISESMGRTGETQYF.

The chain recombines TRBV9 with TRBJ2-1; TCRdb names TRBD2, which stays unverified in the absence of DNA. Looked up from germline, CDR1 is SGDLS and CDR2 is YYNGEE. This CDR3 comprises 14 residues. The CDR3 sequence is CASTNFGGGNEQFF.

This CDR3 is CAILGQYNEQFF. This sequence joins TRBV6-2 or TRBV6-3 and TRBJ2-1; TCRdb calls TRBD1, which cannot be checked without DNA. CDR3 length: 12 amino acids. The germline V gene encodes CDR1 MNHEY and CDR2 SVGEGT.

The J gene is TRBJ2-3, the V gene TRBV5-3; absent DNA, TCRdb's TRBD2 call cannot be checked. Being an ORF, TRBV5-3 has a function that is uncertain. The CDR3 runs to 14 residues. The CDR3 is CARSALGGAGTQYF.

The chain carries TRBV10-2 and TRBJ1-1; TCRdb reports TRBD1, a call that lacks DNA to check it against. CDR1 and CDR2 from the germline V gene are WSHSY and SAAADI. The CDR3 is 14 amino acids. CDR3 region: CASSGTQGLTEAFF.

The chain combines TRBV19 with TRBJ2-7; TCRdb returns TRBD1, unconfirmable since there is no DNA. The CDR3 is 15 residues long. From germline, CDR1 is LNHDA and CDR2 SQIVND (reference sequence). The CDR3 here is CASTFGRDTTYEQYF. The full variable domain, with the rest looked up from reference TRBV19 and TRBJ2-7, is DGGITQSPKYLFRKEGQNVTLSCEQNLNHDAMYWYRQDPGQGLRLIYYSQIVNDFQKGDIAEGYSVSREKKESFPLTVTSAQKNPTAFYLCASTFGRDTTYEQYFGPGTRLTVT.

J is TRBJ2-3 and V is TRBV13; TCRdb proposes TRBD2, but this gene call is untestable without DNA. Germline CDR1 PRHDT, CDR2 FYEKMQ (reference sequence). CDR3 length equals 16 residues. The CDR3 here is CASSLDRLDFTDTQYF.

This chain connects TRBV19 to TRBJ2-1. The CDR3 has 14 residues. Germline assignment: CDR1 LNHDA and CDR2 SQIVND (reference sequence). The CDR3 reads CASSLTSSYNEQFF.

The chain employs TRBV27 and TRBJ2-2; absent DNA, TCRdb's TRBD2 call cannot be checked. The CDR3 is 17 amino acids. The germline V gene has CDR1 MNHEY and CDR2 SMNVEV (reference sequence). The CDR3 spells CASSLSLAASNTGELFF.

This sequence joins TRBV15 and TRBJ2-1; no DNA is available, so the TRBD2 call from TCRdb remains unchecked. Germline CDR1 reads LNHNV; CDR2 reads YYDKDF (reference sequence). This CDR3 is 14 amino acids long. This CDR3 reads CATGVGLSSNEQFF.

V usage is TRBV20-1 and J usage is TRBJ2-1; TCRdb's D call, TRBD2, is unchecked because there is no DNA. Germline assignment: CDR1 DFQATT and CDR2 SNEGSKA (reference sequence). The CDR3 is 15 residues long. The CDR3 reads CSARGREALYNEQFF.

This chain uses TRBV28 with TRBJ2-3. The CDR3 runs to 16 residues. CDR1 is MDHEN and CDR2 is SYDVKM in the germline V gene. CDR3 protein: CASSGWDRSYTDTQYF.

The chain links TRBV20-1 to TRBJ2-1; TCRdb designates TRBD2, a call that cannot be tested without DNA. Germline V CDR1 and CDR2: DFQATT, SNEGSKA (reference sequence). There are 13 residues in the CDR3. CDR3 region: CSASGLAHHEQFF.

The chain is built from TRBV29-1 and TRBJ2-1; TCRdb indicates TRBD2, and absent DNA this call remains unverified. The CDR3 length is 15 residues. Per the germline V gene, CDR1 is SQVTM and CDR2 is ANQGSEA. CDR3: CSVESSGGVLNEQFF.

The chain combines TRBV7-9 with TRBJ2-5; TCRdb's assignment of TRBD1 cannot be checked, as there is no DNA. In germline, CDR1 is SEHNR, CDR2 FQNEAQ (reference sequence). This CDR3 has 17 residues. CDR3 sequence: CASSLETGGPREETQYF.

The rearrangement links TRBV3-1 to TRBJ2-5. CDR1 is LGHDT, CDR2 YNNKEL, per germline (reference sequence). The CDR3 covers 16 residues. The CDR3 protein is CASSQVSSSGQETQYF.

The CDR3 here is CSGTADMNEQFF. The chain recombines TRBV29-1 with TRBJ2-1; TCRdb outputs TRBD1, but without DNA this stays unchecked. Germline CDR1 and CDR2: SQVTM and ANQGSEA. The CDR3 has 12 amino acids.

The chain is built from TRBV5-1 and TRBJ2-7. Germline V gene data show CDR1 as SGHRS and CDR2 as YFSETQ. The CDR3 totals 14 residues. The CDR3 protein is CASSLEGISYEQYF.

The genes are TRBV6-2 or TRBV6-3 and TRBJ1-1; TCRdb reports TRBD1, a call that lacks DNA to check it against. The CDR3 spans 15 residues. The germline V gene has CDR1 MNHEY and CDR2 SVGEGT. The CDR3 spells CASSYHETGTFEAFF.

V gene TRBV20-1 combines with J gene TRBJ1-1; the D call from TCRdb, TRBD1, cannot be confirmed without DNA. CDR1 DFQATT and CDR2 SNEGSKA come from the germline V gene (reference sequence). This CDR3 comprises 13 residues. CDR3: CSASGDRETEAFF.

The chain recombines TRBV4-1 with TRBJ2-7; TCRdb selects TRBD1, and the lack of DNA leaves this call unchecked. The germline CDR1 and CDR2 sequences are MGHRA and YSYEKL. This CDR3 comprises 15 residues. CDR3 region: CASSHPDRVYYEQYF.